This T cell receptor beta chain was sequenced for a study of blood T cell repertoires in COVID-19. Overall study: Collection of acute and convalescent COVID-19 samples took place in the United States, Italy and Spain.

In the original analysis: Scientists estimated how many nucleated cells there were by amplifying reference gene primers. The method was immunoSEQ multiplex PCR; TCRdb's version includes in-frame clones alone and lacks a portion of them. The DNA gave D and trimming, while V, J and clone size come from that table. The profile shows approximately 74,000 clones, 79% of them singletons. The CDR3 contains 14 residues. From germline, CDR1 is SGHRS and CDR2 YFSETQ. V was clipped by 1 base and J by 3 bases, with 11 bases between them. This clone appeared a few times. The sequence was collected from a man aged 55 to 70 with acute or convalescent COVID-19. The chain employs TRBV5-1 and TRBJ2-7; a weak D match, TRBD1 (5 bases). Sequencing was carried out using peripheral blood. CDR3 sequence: CASSLQGIGYEQYF. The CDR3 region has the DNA TGCGCCAGCAGCTTGCAGGGCATTGGCTACGAGCAGTACTTC.